This T cell receptor (beta chain) emerged from a study of T-cell memory formation after mild COVID-19. For this clonotype: Its antigen is currently unknown.

Overall study findings and caveats: Clonal second-wave expansions that peaked on day 37 had unconfirmed SARS-CoV-2 specificity.

TCRdb itself ran the 5' RACE reads through MiXCR, one entry per CDR3 protein. This repertoire shows approximately 51,000 distinct CDR3 sequences, approximately 9% found once; its top ten account for about 10%. In germline, CDR1 is SGHKS, CDR2 YYEKEE (reference sequence). The length of the CDR3 is 15 residues. Trimming removed 3 bases from V and 5 bases from J; junction bases left unmatched: 10. Sequencing was performed on PBMCs or a T cell subset sorted from them (not recorded which). This sequence originates from an adult woman who had mild COVID-19 (a few samples of this study predate the infection). Cell type and time point are not known. The chain recombines TRBV5-5 with TRBJ2-7, with 8 bases aligning to TRBD1. DNA for the CDR3: TGTGCCAGCAGCTCCCAGGGGACAGGCATAGACGAGCAGTACTTC. This gives the protein CASSSQGTGIDEQYF.